This T cell receptor beta chain came from a study of T-cell reconstitution after alpha-beta-depleted transplantation in children. General observations from the study: By about two months after transplant, alpha-beta T cells reportedly arose from several hundred graft clones that had expanded.

TCRbeta library preparation incorporated unique molecular identifiers. TCRdb reanalysed the PCR reads using MiXCR and keeps one entry per CDR3 protein. The sample records about 600,000 distinct CDR3 sequences, approximately 13% being singletons. Note on this clonotype: Its antigen is still unknown.

The germline gives CDR1 LGHDT, CDR2 YNNKEL (reference sequence). Between the trimmed V and J ends, which lost 1 base and 6 bases, there was a span of 16 bases. The CDR3 has 15 amino acids. V gene TRBV3-1 combines with J gene TRBJ2-7; D is possibly TRBD1 (5 bases). The sample in question was PBMCs, mostly from graft donor cells, obtained 360 days after TCRalphabeta/CD19-depleted stem cell transplant. The clonotype was recovered from a male patient between 10 and 17 years old who had a stem cell transplant for acute myeloid leukemia, so the T cells may come from the graft donor. The DNA of the CDR3 is TGTGCCAGCAGCCAAGTAGGGGTTGGAGTCGGCGAGCAGTACTTC. This encodes CASSQVGVGVGEQYF.